The 5 T cell receptor beta chains given below trace back to one sample, sequenced in a study of shared clonotypes between healthy human individuals. TCRdb keeps only in-frame clones here, not all; method: immunoSEQ multiplex PCR. The sample includes 550,000 to 800,000 clones, about 92% of them seen just once. The sequenced sample was memory CD8+ T cells from PBMCs. As to subset: CD45RO+ cells pooled with CCR7-negative TemRA cells. The receptors come from a man younger than 35 in good health. Some clones in this sample may be carry-over from other donors' samples.

This clone was seen a handful of times. The rearrangement joins TRBV7-9 to TRBJ2-2, with 7 bases matching TRBD2. Trimming cost V 4 bases and J 7 bases; bases outside gene matches: 9. Germline V gives CDR1 SEHNR, CDR2 FQNEAQ (reference sequence). The CDR3 consists of 15 residues. The CDR3 sequence: CASSSWRGRSGELFF. In DNA, the CDR3 is TGTGCCAGCAGCTCATGGCGGGGGAGGAGCGGGGAGCTGTTTTTT.

The chain employs TRBV6-5 and TRBJ2-5; tentatively, D is TRBD1 (5 bases). TRBJ2-7 explains the end of the DNA better; the J call may be wrong. CDR1 is MNHEY, CDR2 SVGAGI, per germline. CDR3 length: 15 residues. Here the CDR3 reads CASSYGATVTYEQYF. The CDR3 coding sequence is TGTGCCAGCAGTTACGGGGCCACTGTCACCTACGAGCAGTACTTC.

CDR3 in amino acids: CASSLGPGGVEKLFF. The CDR3 DNA reads as TGTGCCAGCAGCTTAGGGCCAGGGGGTGTTGAAAAACTGTTTTTT. The chain recombines TRBV11-2 with TRBJ1-4; 7 bases are a match to TRBD1. J gave up 7 bases and V 1 base, and 6 bases lay outside the gene matches. This CDR3 is 15 amino acids long. CDR1 and CDR2 from the germline V gene are SGHAT and FQNNGV.

The chain uses TRBV4-3 and TRBJ1-1; a possible D gene is TRBD1 (5 bases). This CDR3 region has 15 residues. Per the germline V gene, CDR1 is LGHNA and CDR2 is YSLEER. The V end lost 4 bases, the J end lost 0 bases, and 12 bases lay between the germline ends. The CDR3 DNA reads as TGCGCCAGCAGCCGGAAGGGACTAATGAACACTGAAGCTTTCTTT. Translating it yields CASSRKGLMNTEAFF.

J is TRBJ1-4 and V is TRBV5-1; 8 bases map to TRBD1. Trimming cost V 4 bases and J 14 bases; bases outside gene matches: 13. Germline V gene sequence: CDR1 SGHRS, CDR2 YFSETQ. This CDR3 has 14 residues. For the CDR3, the DNA is TGCGCCAGCAGCCCTGAGGACAGGGCGTCGGTTCTGTTTTTT. Its protein product is CASSPEDRASVLFF.